Presented here are 32 T cell receptor beta chains from one specimen sequenced in a study of monozygotic twins with inflammatory bowel disease. TCRdb reanalyzed the 5' RACE reads, giving one entry per CDR3 protein sequence and no DNA. The table lists approximately 400,000 distinct CDR3 sequences, with about 2.3% in the top ten. Sequenced material: blood. Receptor source: a human donor with ulcerative colitis or Crohn's disease, or a healthy co-twin of an affected twin (not recorded which).

The chain links TRBV4-2 to TRBJ1-2; TCRdb selects TRBD1, and the lack of DNA leaves this call unchecked. The CDR3 covers 12 residues. Germline V gives CDR1 LGHNA, CDR2 YNFKEQ. The CDR3 spells CASSLSGSGYTF.

This sequence joins TRBV14 and TRBJ2-1; TCRdb returns TRBD1, unconfirmable since there is no DNA. Germline CDR1 and CDR2: SGHDN and FVKESK. CDR3 length: 16 amino acids. The chain's CDR3 is CASSLEVGRVWNELFF. Using reference TRBV14 and TRBJ2-1 for the parts outside the CDR3, the full variable domain is EAGVTQFPSHSVIEKGQTVTLRCDPISGHDNLYWYRRVMGKEIKFLLHFVKESKQDESGMPNNRFLAERTGGTYSTLKVQPAELEDSGVYFCASSLEVGRVWNELFFGPGTRLTVL.

This sequence joins TRBV12-3 or TRBV12-4 and TRBJ2-7. The CDR3 consists of 14 residues. The CDR3 spells CASSLDRSSYEQYF.

The V call is TRBV7-2, the J call TRBJ1-4. CDR1 SGHTA and CDR2 FQGNSA come from the germline V gene. CDR3 size: 14 residues. The CDR3: CASSFQGGGEKLFF.

The chain is built from TRBV3-1 and TRBJ2-2; absent DNA, TCRdb's TRBD2 call cannot be checked. The CDR3 is 16 amino acids. Germline V gene lookup returns CDR1 LGHDT and CDR2 YNNKEL (reference sequence). CDR3 protein: CASSQRRGTNSGELFF.

The chain carries TRBV5-1 and TRBJ1-3. Germline loops: CDR1 SGHRS, CDR2 YFSETQ. The CDR3 length is 16 residues. Here the CDR3 reads CASSLALMDSGNTIYF.

The chain recombines TRBV3-1 with TRBJ2-7; TCRdb names TRBD2, which stays unverified in the absence of DNA. The CDR3 totals 16 residues. Looked up from germline, CDR1 is LGHDT and CDR2 is YNNKEL (reference sequence). CDR3 sequence reads: CASSQAPSSLSYEQYF.

The chain has TRBV10-3 and TRBJ2-7; TCRdb lists TRBD1, though no DNA is available to test this call. Germline lookup yields CDR1 ENHRY and CDR2 SYGVKD. The CDR3 spans 16 residues. CDR3 sequence reads: CAIPPGREHHPYEQYF.

The V gene is TRBV27, the J gene TRBJ2-1; TCRdb outputs TRBD2, but without DNA this stays unchecked. The CDR3 length is 15 residues. CDR1 and CDR2 (germline): MNHEY, SMNVEV (reference sequence). This CDR3 reads CASSLWRGVGNEQFF.

The V and J genes are TRBV20-1 and TRBJ2-7; the D call from TCRdb, TRBD2, cannot be confirmed without DNA. Per the germline V gene, CDR1 is DFQATT and CDR2 is SNEGSKA (reference sequence). The CDR3 length is 12 residues. CDR3 in amino acids: CSANPGGSGPYF.

The genes are TRBV10-3 and TRBJ1-3. The length of the CDR3 is 16 residues. Germline CDR1 and CDR2: ENHRY and SYGVKD. The CDR3 loop is CAISESVLGSGNTIYF.

V and J are TRBV4-3 and TRBJ2-7; the D call from TCRdb, TRBD1, cannot be confirmed without DNA. The germline V gene has CDR1 LGHNA and CDR2 YSLEER. CDR3 length: 14 residues. CDR3 region: CASSQAGFGYEQYF.

The chain employs TRBV5-1 and TRBJ2-3; absent DNA, TCRdb's TRBD2 call cannot be checked. The CDR3 is made up of 19 amino acids. Germline loops: CDR1 SGHRS, CDR2 YFSETQ. This CDR3 is CASQKASGGSSLSTDTQYF.

J is TRBJ1-5 and V is TRBV6-2 or TRBV6-3; with no DNA, the TCRdb D assignment of TRBD1 cannot be verified. CDR3 length equals 15 residues. Germline assignment: CDR1 MNHEY and CDR2 SVGEGT. The CDR3: CASTPGGSGNQPQHF.

The chain couples TRBV10-3 to TRBJ1-6; there is no DNA to check the TCRdb D call of TRBD1. Germline-derived CDR1 and CDR2 are ENHRY and SYGVKD. The CDR3 consists of 16 residues. This chain's CDR3 is CAISDVRGSINSPLHF.

The chain couples TRBV4-2 to TRBJ1-1; checking the TCRdb D call of TRBD1 is not possible without DNA. This CDR3 has 15 amino acids. Germline CDR1 is LGHNA and CDR2 is YNFKEQ. CDR3 sequence reads: CASGQDSGTGVEAFF.

The chain carries TRBV11-1 and TRBJ2-4; TCRdb reports TRBD2, a call that lacks DNA to check it against. CDR3 length: 18 residues. The germline gives CDR1 SGHAT, CDR2 FQDESV (reference sequence). The CDR3 loop reads CASSSAASSSYLKNIQYF.

The CDR3 spells CASSPGPSYEQYF. The chain combines TRBV7-2 with TRBJ2-7; TCRdb's D call, TRBD1, is unchecked because there is no DNA. CDR1 is SGHTA, CDR2 FQGNSA, per germline. The CDR3 spans 13 residues.

This chain connects TRBV6-5 to TRBJ2-2; TCRdb gives TRBD1 as the D gene, but with no DNA this cannot be confirmed. Looked up from germline, CDR1 is MNHEY and CDR2 is SVGAGI. This CDR3 comprises 15 residues. CDR3 sequence reads: CASSYGTGRTGELFF.

The chain links TRBV20-1 to TRBJ2-7; with no DNA, the TCRdb D assignment of TRBD1 cannot be verified. Looked up from germline, CDR1 is DFQATT and CDR2 is SNEGSKA (reference sequence). The CDR3 loop spans 15 amino acids. The CDR3 loop is CSASQGGRLTYEQYF.

The chain recombines TRBV29-1 with TRBJ2-3; TCRdb's assignment of TRBD2 cannot be checked, as there is no DNA. There are 15 residues in the CDR3. Per germline, CDR1 SQVTM and CDR2 ANQGSEA. CDR3 amino acids: CSVESGLAGVRTQYF.

The chain has TRBV20-1 and TRBJ2-5. Per the germline V gene, CDR1 is DFQATT and CDR2 is SNEGSKA (reference sequence). This CDR3 spans 12 amino acids. The CDR3 loop reads CSGRGDLETQYF.

The chain has TRBV6-1 and TRBJ1-4. Germline-derived CDR1 and CDR2 are MNHNS and SASEGT. CDR3 size: 13 residues. The CDR3: CASSEQSVEKLFF.

The rearrangement uses TRBV3-1 and TRBJ2-3; TCRdb's D call, TRBD2, is unchecked because there is no DNA. Germline V gene sequence: CDR1 LGHDT, CDR2 YNNKEL (reference sequence). The CDR3 extends over 13 amino acids. The CDR3 here is CASSQGAPDTQYF.

This chain uses TRBV6-5 with TRBJ1-4; TCRdb's D gene call, TRBD1, goes unchecked for lack of DNA. Germline CDR1 and CDR2: MNHEY and SVGAGI. The CDR3 has 13 residues. The CDR3 sequence is CASTWTGSEKLFF.

J is TRBJ2-7 and V is TRBV27; the D gene TCRdb calls, TRBD1, cannot be checked with no DNA. The V gene's germline CDR1 is MNHEY and CDR2 SMNVEV (reference sequence). The CDR3 consists of 15 residues. The CDR3 sequence: CASSLARGIGYEQYF.

The chain is built from TRBV6-5 and TRBJ1-1. There are 15 residues in the CDR3. The germline gives CDR1 MNHEY, CDR2 SVGAGI. CDR3 sequence reads: CASSFPDYPETEAFF.

This rearrangement joins TRBV20-1 to TRBJ2-7. Germline V CDR1 and CDR2: DFQATT, SNEGSKA (reference sequence). The CDR3 covers 12 residues. CDR3 sequence: CSAREEVYEQYF.

V usage is TRBV28 and J usage is TRBJ2-7; no DNA is available, so the TRBD1 call from TCRdb remains unchecked. CDR3 length equals 16 residues. Germline V CDR1 and CDR2: MDHEN, SYDVKM. CDR3 in amino acids: CASRPLALSPSYEQYF.

V is TRBV20-1 and J is TRBJ1-2. Germline V lookup: CDR1 DFQATT, CDR2 SNEGSKA (reference sequence). The CDR3 covers 16 residues. This chain's CDR3 is CSARVPDLGANYGYTF.

The chain carries TRBV11-2 and TRBJ2-1; the D gene TCRdb calls, TRBD2, cannot be checked with no DNA. In germline, CDR1 is SGHAT, CDR2 FQNNGV. The CDR3 has 13 residues. The CDR3 loop reads CASGGLRYNEQFF.

V usage is TRBV5-4 and J usage is TRBJ1-1; as DNA is missing, the TRBD1 call by TCRdb cannot be tested. This CDR3 is built from 12 residues. Germline V gene sequence: CDR1 SGHNT, CDR2 YYREEE (reference sequence). The CDR3 region is CASSPGTDEAFF.